These T cell receptor beta chains were read from a single sample in a study of blood T cell repertoires in COVID-19. The data were produced by immunoSEQ multiplex PCR, yet TCRdb's version contains in-frame clones alone and is incomplete. The sample contains about 350,000 clones, about 91% of which appear only once. Sample: peripheral blood. Every receptor here comes from a man aged 25-45 years with COVID-19, enrolled during active disease. Each CDR3 is given with its conserved first and last residue. The D gene is left open where the match is weak. Some rows have no size entry. The others give once, few or many, or a class for an expanded clone.

d_call j_call clone_size v_call cdr3_aa cdr3_nt
- TRBJ2-2 - TRBV6-5 CASSYSGSPTGELFF TGTGCCAGCAGTTACAGCGGTAGCCCAACCGGGGAGCTGTTTTTT
TRBD2 TRBJ2-2 - TRBV30 CALLAGDTGELFF TGTGCCTTGCTAGCGGGAGACACCGGGGAGCTGTTTTTT
- TRBJ2-7 - TRBV19 CASGTGFPYEQYF TGTGCCAGTGGAACAGGGTTTCCCTACGAGCAGTACTTC
- TRBJ1-3 - TRBV28 CASSPPPSGNTIYF TGTGCCAGCAGTCCCCCTCCCTCTGGAAACACCATATATTTT
TRBD1 TRBJ1-5 - TRBV28 CASRPSKGAVQPQHF TGTGCCAGCAGACCATCCAAGGGGGCCGTTCAGCCCCAGCATTTT
- TRBJ2-7 few TRBV7-8 CASSLRDQGYEQYF TGTGCCAGCAGCCTAAGGGATCAGGGCTACGAGCAGTACTTC
TRBD1 TRBJ1-1 few TRBV29-1 CSVRTGREAFF TGCAGCGTGAGGACAGGGAGGGAAGCTTTCTTT
- TRBJ1-1 - TRBV7-9 CASSLGAGAPWAEAFF TGTGCCAGCAGCTTAGGGGCAGGGGCGCCGTGGGCTGAAGCTTTCTTT
- TRBJ2-2 - TRBV12-5 CASARYTGPTNTGELFF TGTGCTAGTGCCCGTTATACAGGGCCTACGAACACCGGGGAGCTGTTTTTT
- TRBJ2-4 - TRBV2 CASTLTRLAKNIQYF TGTGCCAGCACCCTGACCAGACTAGCCAAAAACATTCAGTACTTC
- TRBJ1-3 - TRBV19 CASSMKDITGNTIYF TGTGCCAGTAGTATGAAAGACATAACTGGAAACACCATATATTTT
TRBD1 TRBJ2-4 - TRBV19 CASSIAPRQGTKNIQYF TGTGCCAGTAGTATAGCCCCCAGACAGGGGACCAAAAACATTCAGTACTTC
TRBD1 TRBJ1-5 - TRBV28 CASSSRQGDQPQHF TGTGCCAGCAGTTCGCGACAGGGAGACCAGCCCCAGCATTTT
- TRBJ1-1 few TRBV29-1 CSVDRDTNTEAFF TGCAGCGTTGACCGAGACACAAACACTGAAGCTTTCTTT
- TRBJ2-6 - TRBV3-1/TRBV3-2 CASSRTQGRKGANVLTF TGTGCCAGCAGCCGAACACAGGGGAGGAAAGGGGCCAACGTCCTGACTTTC
- TRBJ2-7 - TRBV14 CASSQVGDQGWSSYEQYF TGTGCCAGCAGCCAAGTCGGAGACCAGGGCTGGAGCTCCTACGAGCAGTACTTC
- TRBJ1-3 - TRBV7-8 CASSLETSSDTIYF TGTGCCAGCAGCTTAGAGACAAGTTCAGACACCATATATTTT
- TRBJ1-2 - TRBV12-1 CAWRAEQYGYTF TGTGCCTGGAGGGCGGAGCAATATGGCTACACCTTC
- TRBJ2-7 - TRBV29-1 CSVGLVLNSYEQYF TGCAGCGTTGGGTTAGTCCTCAACTCCTACGAGCAGTACTTC
TRBD1 TRBJ2-7 - TRBV18 CASSPRGTGGSYEQYF TGTGCCAGCTCACCAAGGGGGACAGGGGGGTCCTACGAGCAGTACTTC